This T cell receptor beta chain appears in the sequencing data of a study of beta chain features in type 1 diabetes. On the study more broadly: All samples yielded around 98,000,000 examined sorted cells.

Sequenced material consisted of expressed TCRB transcripts (all of the isolated RNA was reverse transcribed). Sequencing used immunoSEQ multiplex PCR; TCRdb keeps in-frame clones, though not all of them. The sample has about 220,000 clones; roughly 10% are singletons. All sorted populations exceeded 95% purity. The CDR3 is 14 amino acids. Sequenced input: central memory CD4+ T cells from blood. The TCR was taken from a man younger than 35 in good health. V gene TRBV21-1 combines with J gene TRBJ2-7; the table's D call, TRBD2, has no DNA check behind it. TRBV21-1 is deemed a pseudogene. The CDR3 here is CASSKRGLLVEQYF. The CDR3 nucleotides are TGTGCCAGCAGCAAAAGGGGACTTCTTGTCGAGCAGTACTTC.